A selection of T cell receptor beta chains follows, all from one sample in a study of cytomegalovirus exposure and HLA in healthy donors. The protocol was immunoSEQ multiplex PCR, while the TCRdb copy is restricted to in-frame clones and leaves out a portion. The data show about 120,000 clones, roughly two thirds seen once. What was sequenced was PBMCs. These receptors originate from a young man in good health and CMV-seropositive. Both conserved end residues are part of each CDR3. Fields, in order: clone size, V gene, J gene, D gene, CDR3 DNA, CDR3 protein. A D gene is named only where the DNA matches it firmly. Size is omitted from some rows. Given values are once, few, many or a class for expanded clones.

.	TRBV9	TRBJ2-1	TRBD1	TGTGCCAGCAGCTCCGGACAGGGTAATTCCTACAATGAGCAGTTCTTC	CASSSGQGNSYNEQFF
.	TRBV28	TRBJ2-1	TRBD2	TGTGCCAGCAGTTCAGCGGGAGGGCGTAGGAATGAGCAGTTCTTC	CASSSAGGRRNEQFF
.	TRBV2	TRBJ2-1	TRBD1	TGTGCCAGCAGTGGCAGGACAGGGTCGAATGAGCAGTTCTTC	CASSGRTGSNEQFF
once	TRBV6-1	TRBJ1-2	TRBD1	TGTGCCAGCAGTGAACCCGGGACAGGGGCATTTTTCTATGGCTACACCTTC	CASSEPGTGAFFYGYTF
.	TRBV7-6	TRBJ2-7	.	TGTGCCAGCAGCTCACAACAGGGACCTTCCTACGAGCAGTACTTC	CASSSQQGPSYEQYF
once	TRBV28	TRBJ1-5	.	TGTGCCAGCAGTTTAAGAGGCAGACTCAATCAGCCCCAGCATTTT	CASSLRGRLNQPQHF
.	TRBV7-2	TRBJ2-7	TRBD2	TGTGCCAGCAGACGCCGGACTAGCGGATCCTACGAGCAGTACTTC	CASRRRTSGSYEQYF
.	TRBV11-2	TRBJ2-1	.	TGTGCCAGCAGCTTAGACAGGGTTAATGAGCAGTTCTTC	CASSLDRVNEQFF
.	TRBV6-5	TRBJ2-1	.	TGTGCCAGCAGCCTAGCTGACTCCAATGAGCAGTTCTTC	CASSLADSNEQFF
.	TRBV2	TRBJ1-5	.	TGTGCCAGCAGTGAACGGGAAGTTAATCAGCCCCAGCATTTT	CASSEREVNQPQHF
.	TRBV6-4	TRBJ2-1	.	TGTGCCAGCAGTGAGCTAATGCCTGGACTATTCACCAATGAGCAGTTCTTC	CASSELMPGLFTNEQFF
few	TRBV6-6	TRBJ2-7	.	TGTGCCAGCAGGGCAGGGGAGGGCGAGCAGTACTTC	CASRAGEGEQYF
.	TRBV5-1	TRBJ2-5	TRBD2	TGCGCCAGCAGCGGGTGGACTAGCGGGAAAGAAGAGACCCAGTACTTC	CASSGWTSGKEETQYF
few	TRBV12-5	TRBJ1-4	TRBD1	TGTGCTAGTGGTGGGGGACAGGGTGAAGGAGAAAAACTGTTTTTT	CASGGGQGEGEKLFF
.	TRBV7-9	TRBJ2-3	TRBD2	TGTGCCAGCAGCTTCTTGCGGGAGGGCGTAGATACGCAGTATTTT	CASSFLREGVDTQYF
.	TRBV9	TRBJ1-1	.	TGTGCCAGCAGCGTAGGGGTGGGAGAAATGAACACTGAAGCTTTCTTT	CASSVGVGEMNTEAFF
.	TRBV27	TRBJ2-2	TRBD1	TGTGCCAGCAGTTTATACGGACAGGCGAACACCGGGGAGCTGTTTTTT	CASSLYGQANTGELFF
few	TRBV4-3	TRBJ2-7	.	TGCGCCAGCAGCCAAGAGTGGACAGCCTACGAGCAGTACTTC	CASSQEWTAYEQYF
.	TRBV5-1	TRBJ1-2	.	TGCGCCAGCAGAGGTGGAGGGACCCATGGCTACACCTTC	CASRGGGTHGYTF
.	TRBV7-2	TRBJ2-1	TRBD2	TGTGCCAGCAGCTACCAGCTAGCGGGAACCCCTGAACCGTTCTTC	CASSYQLAGTPEPFF
.	TRBV7-9	TRBJ2-2	.	TGTGCCAGCAGCTTAGTTTTAGACACCGGGGAGCTGTTTTTT	CASSLVLDTGELFF
.	TRBV19	TRBJ2-2	.	TGTGCCAGTAGTGCCCTAGCTTCCGACGGGGAGCTGTTTTTT	CASSALASDGELFF
.	TRBV9	TRBJ2-2	TRBD1	TGTGCCAGCAGCGCATCCCCAGGGGGCGCAAGGCCAAAGGGTAACACCGGGGAGCTGTTTTTT	CASSASPGGARPKGNTGELFF
.	TRBV27	TRBJ2-7	.	TGTGCCAGCAGTTTCCGGGACTCCCACTACGAGCAGTACTTC	CASSFRDSHYEQYF
.	TRBV10-1	TRBJ2-3	TRBD1	TGCGCCAGCAGGCTCCAGGGGGCGGGCACAGATACGCAGTATTTT	CASRLQGAGTDTQYF
.	TRBV7-6	TRBJ1-3	.	TGTGCCAGCAGCTCCCAGACAGTCCCCTCTGGAAACACCATATATTTT	CASSSQTVPSGNTIYF
few	TRBV18	TRBJ2-3	.	TGTGCCAGCTCACCTGAGACAGGCAGGAGAGATACGCAGTATTTT	CASSPETGRRDTQYF
.	TRBV7-7	TRBJ2-5	.	TGTGCTAGCAGCTTAAGTGGGCACCAAGAGACCCAGTACTTC	CASSLSGHQETQYF
.	TRBV4-3	TRBJ2-5	.	TGCGCCAGCAGCCAAGCAGTAGGGGGGGGCCTGGAGACCCAGTACTTC	CASSQAVGGGLETQYF
.	TRBV5-4	TRBJ2-7	TRBD2	TGTGCCAGCAGCTCCCGACTAGCGGCGGCCTACGAGCAGTACTTC	CASSSRLAAAYEQYF
.	TRBV15	TRBJ2-2	.	TGTGCCACCAGCCAGTCGAGGGAGGTTCACGCCCAAGGAGTTCCCTTCACCGGGGAGCTGTTTTTT	CATSQSREVHAQGVPFTGELFF
.	TRBV7-9	TRBJ1-2	TRBD1	TGTGCCAGCAGCTTAGATCGACGGACAGGGGATAACTATGGCTACACCTTC	CASSLDRRTGDNYGYTF
.	TRBV7-2	TRBJ2-5	TRBD2	TGTGCCAGCAGCTTATGGGCTAGCGGATACCAAGAGACCCAGTACTTC	CASSLWASGYQETQYF
few	TRBV28	TRBJ1-6	.	TGTGCCAGCAGTTTGGGCAGGGATTTTCTAAATTCACCCCTCCACTTT	CASSLGRDFLNSPLHF
.	TRBV27	TRBJ2-1	TRBD2	TGTGCCAGCAGATCCCTAGCGGGAAGCTACAATGAGCAGTTCTTC	CASRSLAGSYNEQFF
.	TRBV7-9	TRBJ1-4	.	TGTGCCAGCAGCTTAGTCGGGAGTGAAAAACTGTTTTTT	CASSLVGSEKLFF
few	TRBV9	TRBJ2-1	TRBD2	TGTGCCAGCAGCGTAGCGGGAGGCCCGGGGGAGGAGTTCTTC	CASSVAGGPGEEFF
.	TRBV7-6	TRBJ1-5	.	TGTGCCAGCAGCTTAGAGTCGGGGAATAATCAGCCCCAGCATTTT	CASSLESGNNQPQHF
.	TRBV19	TRBJ2-7	TRBD1	TGTGCCAGTAGTATGACGGCCAGGGGGCGAATAGGGGAGCAGTACTTC	CASSMTARGRIGEQYF
.	TRBV18	TRBJ2-6	.	TGTGCCAGCTCACCACCGAGGTTAGGGGCTGGGGCCAACGTCCTGACTTTC	CASSPPRLGAGANVLTF
few	TRBV6-5	TRBJ2-5	TRBD2	TGTGCCAGCAGTTACCCCGGACTAGCGGAGACCCAGTACTTC	CASSYPGLAETQYF
.	TRBV19	TRBJ2-2	.	TGTGCCAGTAGACAGGGGAGGACCGGGGAGCTGTTTTTT	CASRQGRTGELFF
.	TRBV9	TRBJ2-1	.	TGTGCCAGCAGCGTAGACCCTTACGCAGCGGCTAATGAGCAGTTCTTC	CASSVDPYAAANEQFF
.	TRBV5-4	TRBJ2-7	TRBD1	TGTGCCAGCTCAACCCGGGACAGGGGGCAGGGGGTCCCCTACGAGCAGTACTTC	CASSTRDRGQGVPYEQYF
few	TRBV6-5	TRBJ2-1	TRBD2	TGTGCCAGCAGTTACTCGAGACTAGCGGGAGGTCATGAGCAGTTCTTC	CASSYSRLAGGHEQFF
.	TRBV2	TRBJ2-7	.	TGTGCCAGCAGTGTTCAGGGGAGAGGCGAGCAGTACTTC	CASSVQGRGEQYF
.	TRBV13	TRBJ2-7	.	TGTGCCAGCAGCTCTAACAGGATATCCTACGAGCAGTACTTC	CASSSNRISYEQYF
.	TRBV2	TRBJ1-1	TRBD1	TGTGCCAGCAGTGAACAGGGGGCGACCCACACTGAAGCTTTCTTT	CASSEQGATHTEAFF
.	TRBV9	TRBJ2-3	.	TGTGCCAGCAGCGTTTTGAGCGGAACAAGCACAGATACGCAGTATTTT	CASSVLSGTSTDTQYF
.	TRBV20-1	TRBJ2-5	.	TGCAGTGGACTAGAAGAGACCCAGTACTTC	CSGLEETQYF
.	TRBV28	TRBJ2-1	TRBD1	TGTGCCAGCATAGGGGGCGGAGCCTACAATGAGCAGTTCTTC	CASIGGGAYNEQFF
many	TRBV5-1	TRBJ1-1	TRBD1	TGCGCCAGCAGTCGGGGGACAGGGGAGGTTACTGAAGCTTTCTTT	CASSRGTGEVTEAFF
.	TRBV9	TRBJ2-1	TRBD1	TGTGCCAGCAGCGCAAGTACGGACAGGGCTCGGAATGAGCAGTTCTTC	CASSASTDRARNEQFF
few	TRBV5-1	TRBJ1-1	TRBD1	TGCGCCAGCAGCCACGGACAGGGTGCTGAAGCTTTCTTT	CASSHGQGAEAFF
.	TRBV7-2	TRBJ2-1	.	TGTGCCAGCAGCTTTCAGGCGGGCTCGGGGTTCTTC	CASSFQAGSGFF
.	TRBV9	TRBJ1-1	TRBD1	TGTGCCGGGGGGACAGGGGCGAACACTGAAGCTTTCTTT	CAGGTGANTEAFF
.	TRBV7-2	TRBJ2-2	TRBD1	TGTGCCAGCAGCTTAGGGGCAGGGGGTTTTGGCACCGGGGAGCTGTTTTTT	CASSLGAGGFGTGELFF
.	TRBV6-5	TRBJ1-1	.	TGTGCCAGCACTCTTACCCTCGGGGGCACTGAAGCTTTCTTT	CASTLTLGGTEAFF
.	TRBV14	TRBJ2-3	TRBD1	TGTGCCAGCAGCCCGGGACAGGGAAGCGCAGATACGCAGTATTTT	CASSPGQGSADTQYF
.	TRBV10-3	TRBJ2-1	TRBD2	TGTGCCTCGGCTGGGGGGGATGAGCAGTTCTTC	CASAGGDEQFF